A single T cell receptor beta chain is shown here with its context. The data belong to a study of blood T cell repertoires in COVID-19. This CDR3 is built from 15 residues. Germline V gene sequence: CDR1 MNHEY, CDR2 SVGAGI. Trimming shortened V by 2 bases and J by 4 bases, and 15 bases separated the two germline ends. Assay used: immunoSEQ multiplex PCR; TCRdb lists only in-frame clones, some missing. The sample contains roughly 160,000 clones, approximately 80% of which appear only once. Study members were between about 18 and 100 years old and lived in 20 to 25 US regions. Participant reports of clinical history set cohort assignment. Two negative PCRs, clearance, or symptom resolution were required of recovered Cohort 3 donors.

This TCR came from a woman in her fifties or sixties who had recovered from COVID-19. Material: PBMCs or T cells enriched from blood (not recorded which). The chain is built from TRBV6-5 and TRBJ2-7, with D tentatively TRBD1 (7 bases). CDR3 in DNA: TGTGCCAGCAGTTACGTAGGACCAGGGGGGTACGAGCAGTACTTC. This gives the protein CASSYVGPGGYEQYF.